This TCR beta chain was captured by sequencing in a study of blood T cell repertoires in COVID-19. This clone was counted only a few times. Enrollees, about 18 to 95 years old, lived in 25 or so US areas. Participants had their cohort set by participant-reported clinical history. The assay was immunoSEQ multiplex PCR, and TCRdb's table has in-frame clones only and misses some. The sample has approximately 190,000 clones, 70% to 85% seen once. Sequenced: PBMCs or T cells enriched from blood (not recorded which). This receptor was obtained from a woman in her sixties or seventies with acute COVID-19.

The CDR3 region has the DNA TGTGCCAGCAGTTTATCCGGGACAGGGGTTGGCGGGGAGCTGTTTTTT. This encodes CASSLSGTGVGGELFF. V and J are TRBV6-5 and TRBJ2-2; 10 bases align to TRBD1. J was trimmed by 7 bases and V by 4 bases; bases with no gene match: 9. CDR1 is MNHEY and CDR2 is SVGAGI in the germline V gene. The CDR3 is 16 amino acids.